The clone carrying this T cell receptor (beta chain) has only a few counts. Its antigen is as yet unknown. CDR3 length equals 12 residues. Germline V gene data show CDR1 as SEHNR and CDR2 as FQNEAQ (reference sequence). Germline trimming cut 9 bases from V and 6 bases from J; bases unmatched to any gene: 8. Healthy people donating bone marrow made up the donors. This sample was included in a study of cytomegalovirus exposure and HLA in healthy donors. The PCR ran on 60 Vbeta and 13 Jbeta primers. TCRdb keeps only in-frame clones here, not all; method: immunoSEQ multiplex PCR. Here the sample spans around 210,000 clones, more than 75% being singletons. Findings and caveats of the study: The authors enumerated 150 to 200 TCR beta chains as linked to cytomegalovirus. A later analysis linked a missense variant in DCLRE1C to the trimming of TCR beta V and J genes.

V usage is TRBV7-9 and J usage is TRBJ2-7, with 7 bases matching TRBD2. The material sequenced was PBMCs. The sequence was collected from a girl under 10 years old in good health and CMV-seronegative. CDR3 coding DNA: TGTGCCAGTGCCCCGGGAGGCCTCGAGCAGTACTTC. Its protein product is CASAPGGLEQYF.